This T cell receptor beta chain was recovered during a study of regulatory and conventional T cells in RAG deficiency. Study conclusions and caveats: Patient subsets had shorter CDR3s; Omenn Treg-Tconv overlap exceeded 90%. Other subsets showed around 10-fold reductions, but Treg unique TCR beta sequences fell approximately 90-fold in these patients. Control T-cell subsets had markedly higher Shannon entropy and lower Simpson indices than RAG-deficient patients.

Measured with immunoSEQ multiplex PCR; TCRdb has only the in-frame clones, and not every one. The sample consists of approximately 35,000 clones, 75% to 80% of them appearing once. This CDR3 has 15 amino acids. After removal of 1 base from V and 5 bases from J, the junction contained 2 bases not matched to a gene. From germline, CDR1 is SGHNT and CDR2 YYREEE (reference sequence). This clone showed up just once. As yet, its antigen is unknown. Conventional CD4+ T cells were sorted from blood as CD25-low CD127-high cells. Another study also made use of these data, one on regulatory T cells. That paper notes: The primer mix had 52 TRBV and 13 TRBJ primers. Regulatory T cells showed the strongest V-J pair restriction and V/J gene skewing among patient repertoires.

This chain connects TRBV5-4 to TRBJ1-4, with 10 positions matching TRBD1. The receptor was derived from a human donor in good health. Sequenced: CD4+ effector T cells sorted from blood. The DNA of the CDR3 is TGTGCCAGCAGCTTGTCGGACAGGGGGAATGAAAAACTGTTTTTT. It encodes CASSLSDRGNEKLFF.